Shown below are 30 T cell receptor beta chains from a single sample sequenced in a study of monozygotic twins with inflammatory bowel disease. From the 5' RACE reads, TCRdb lists one entry per CDR3 protein and no DNA. This sample's table has approximately 300,000 distinct CDR3 sequences. Specimen: blood. The receptor source for this set is a human donor with ulcerative colitis or Crohn's disease, or a healthy co-twin of an affected twin (not recorded which).

The gene calls are TRBV18 and TRBJ2-7; TCRdb picks TRBD1, but there is no DNA to check that call. The CDR3 consists of 14 residues. The germline CDR1 and CDR2 sequences are KGHSH and LQKENI. This chain's CDR3 is CASSAGTASYEQYF.

The chain recombines TRBV7-8 with TRBJ2-7; TCRdb outputs TRBD1, but without DNA this stays unchecked. Per the germline V gene, CDR1 is SGHVS and CDR2 is FQNEAQ. This CDR3 contains 14 residues. The CDR3 sequence is CASSLRTSSYEQYF. The entire variable domain, with the rest obtained from reference TRBV7-8 and TRBJ2-7, is as follows: GAGVSQSPRYKVAKRGQDVALRCDPISGHVSLFWYQQALGQGPEFLTYFQNEAQLDKSGLPSDRFFAERPEGSVSTLKIQRTQQEDSAVYLCASSLRTSSYEQYFGPGTRLTVT.

The chain links TRBV20-1 to TRBJ2-6; there is no DNA to check the TCRdb D call of TRBD1. Germline-derived CDR1 and CDR2 are DFQATT and SNEGSKA (reference sequence). This CDR3 has 13 residues. CDR3 sequence: CSASPGGANVLTF.

This chain connects TRBV5-6 to TRBJ2-3. Germline V gene lookup returns CDR1 SGHDT and CDR2 YYEEEE. This CDR3 contains 14 residues. CDR3 protein: CASSKTKTKDTQYF.

J is TRBJ2-7 and V is TRBV2; TCRdb gives TRBD1 as the D gene, but with no DNA this cannot be confirmed. Germline V gives CDR1 SNHLY, CDR2 FYNNEI. This CDR3 contains 12 residues. The CDR3 loop reads CASRGAAYEQYF.

CDR3 region: CASSSGLAGSYEQYF. The V gene is TRBV7-2, the J gene TRBJ2-7; the TCRdb D gene call, TRBD2, has no DNA to confirm it. The CDR3 has 15 amino acids. In germline, CDR1 is SGHTA, CDR2 FQGNSA.

This rearrangement joins TRBV24-1 to TRBJ2-1; TCRdb's assignment of TRBD1 cannot be checked, as there is no DNA. Germline-derived CDR1 and CDR2 are KGHDR and SFDVKD. The CDR3 loop spans 13 amino acids. The CDR3 loop is CATSWRPWGEQFF.

This sequence joins TRBV20-1 and TRBJ2-3; checking the TCRdb D call of TRBD2 is not possible without DNA. CDR1 and CDR2 (germline): DFQATT, SNEGSKA (reference sequence). The CDR3 sequence is 15 residues long. The CDR3 loop reads CSARDPSGRTDTQYF.

The chain uses TRBV18 and TRBJ2-7; TCRdb's D gene call, TRBD1, goes unchecked for lack of DNA. The germline V gene has CDR1 KGHSH and CDR2 LQKENI. This CDR3 contains 14 residues. The CDR3 here is CASSPSRGGKEQYF.

The rearrangement uses TRBV3-1 and TRBJ2-5; no DNA is available, so the TRBD1 call from TCRdb remains unchecked. Germline V CDR1 and CDR2: LGHDT, YNNKEL (reference sequence). The CDR3 runs 14 residues. This CDR3 reads CASSQMTGAETQYF.

The chain couples TRBV7-8 to TRBJ2-7; the TCRdb call, TRBD1, lacks DNA for checking. The CDR3 runs 12 residues. From germline, CDR1 is SGHVS and CDR2 FQNEAQ. CDR3 protein: CASSPSLSEQYF.

The V gene is TRBV7-9, the J gene TRBJ1-2. The CDR3 length is 13 residues. In germline, CDR1 is SEHNR, CDR2 FQNEAQ (reference sequence). The CDR3 is CASSFGNNYGYTF.

The V and J genes are TRBV20-1 and TRBJ2-1; TCRdb outputs TRBD2, but without DNA this stays unchecked. This CDR3 region has 14 residues. Germline lookup yields CDR1 DFQATT and CDR2 SNEGSKA (reference sequence). The CDR3 is CSASSGSNYNEQFF.

The chain combines TRBV24-1 with TRBJ2-2; no DNA is available, so the TRBD1 call from TCRdb remains unchecked. In germline, CDR1 is KGHDR, CDR2 SFDVKD. The CDR3 is 16 residues long. The CDR3 sequence: CATSEIGGSNTGELFF.

V gene TRBV4-2 combines with J gene TRBJ2-2; the TCRdb D gene call, TRBD2, has no DNA to confirm it. This CDR3 region has 19 residues. Germline V gene lookup returns CDR1 LGHNA and CDR2 YNFKEQ. The CDR3 is CASSQDRPAGGPVSGELFF.

J is TRBJ1-2 and V is TRBV6-5; TCRdb proposes TRBD1, but this gene call is untestable without DNA. The CDR3 loop spans 16 amino acids. Looked up from germline, CDR1 is MNHEY and CDR2 is SVGAGI. CDR3 in amino acids: CASSYRGQNHFYGYTF.

This chain connects TRBV6-1 to TRBJ2-7; TCRdb picks TRBD1, but there is no DNA to check that call. The V gene's germline CDR1 is MNHNS and CDR2 SASEGT. The CDR3 is 15 residues long. The CDR3 here is CASSPSRGAGFEQYF.

The chain recombines TRBV20-1 with TRBJ2-1; checking the TCRdb D call of TRBD2 is not possible without DNA. The length of the CDR3 is 15 residues. CDR1 and CDR2 from the germline V gene are DFQATT and SNEGSKA (reference sequence). The CDR3 spells CSAPRFAGYSPEQFF.

The chain is built from TRBV4-3 and TRBJ2-3; as DNA is missing, the TRBD1 call by TCRdb cannot be tested. The CDR3 is 18 residues long. Germline CDR1 LGHNA, CDR2 YSLEER. This CDR3 reads CASSRKIMGGANTDTQYF.

The rearrangement uses TRBV7-2 and TRBJ1-3; the TCRdb call, TRBD1, lacks DNA for checking. Looked up from germline, CDR1 is SGHTA and CDR2 is FQGNSA. This CDR3 region has 17 residues. This CDR3 reads CASSSNLGTGAGNTIYF.

The V gene is TRBV7-2, the J gene TRBJ2-7; TCRdb calls TRBD2, which cannot be checked without DNA. Germline lookup yields CDR1 SGHTA and CDR2 FQGNSA. CDR3 length: 15 amino acids. CDR3 amino acids: CASSSTSGRTYEQYF.

The rearrangement uses TRBV5-1 and TRBJ1-4. The CDR3 has 16 residues. CDR1 is SGHRS, CDR2 YFSETQ, per germline. The CDR3 sequence is CASSLGTLGRTEKLFF.

The chain carries TRBV7-2 and TRBJ2-3. The CDR3 is made up of 14 amino acids. Germline-derived CDR1 and CDR2 are SGHTA and FQGNSA. CDR3 sequence reads: CASSPQTRTDTQYF.

This rearrangement joins TRBV7-9 to TRBJ2-7; TCRdb's D gene call, TRBD1, goes unchecked for lack of DNA. The length of the CDR3 is 15 residues. Germline V lookup: CDR1 SEHNR, CDR2 FQNEAQ (reference sequence). CDR3 amino acids: CASSSPDSSSYEQYF.

This rearrangement joins TRBV2 to TRBJ2-5; TCRdb's D call of TRBD1 is untestable without DNA. CDR3 length: 15 residues. The germline V gene encodes CDR1 SNHLY and CDR2 FYNNEI. The CDR3 spells CASSDPGTRAETQYF.

V gene TRBV5-1 combines with J gene TRBJ2-7; absent DNA, TCRdb's TRBD1 call cannot be checked. This CDR3 is built from 15 residues. CDR1 and CDR2 (germline): SGHRS, YFSETQ. The CDR3 is CASKRLDTSSYEQYF. Based on the CDR3 plus reference TRBV5-1 and TRBJ2-7, the full variable domain is KAGVTQTPRYLIKTRGQQVTLSCSPISGHRSVSWYQQTPGQGLQFLFEYFSETQRNKGNFPGRFSGRQFSNSRSEMNVSTLELGDSALYLCASKRLDTSSYEQYFGPGTRLTVT.

The chain employs TRBV9 and TRBJ1-1. CDR3 length: 14 amino acids. Germline V CDR1 and CDR2: SGDLS, YYNGEE. The CDR3 region is CASSVGGIGTEAFF.

This chain links TRBV7-2 with TRBJ1-4; the TRBD1 assignment by TCRdb is unverifiable without DNA. The germline V gene has CDR1 SGHTA and CDR2 FQGNSA. The CDR3 is 16 residues long. The CDR3 region is CASTGQGRGSGEKLFF.

V and J are TRBV10-3 and TRBJ2-5; the TCRdb call, TRBD1, lacks DNA for checking. Germline-derived CDR1 and CDR2 are ENHRY and SYGVKD. CDR3 length: 14 residues. The CDR3 loop is CAISGGAGLETQYF.

This chain joins TRBV18 and TRBJ1-3. This CDR3 contains 16 residues. Per germline, CDR1 KGHSH and CDR2 LQKENI. The CDR3 sequence: CASSPRGRYSGNTIYF. Supplemented by reference TRBV18 and TRBJ1-3, the full variable domain reads NAGVMQNPRHLVRRRGQEARLRCSPMKGHSHVYWYRQLPEEGLKFMVYLQKENIIDESGMPKERFSAEFPKEGPSILRIQQVVRGDSAAYFCASSPRGRYSGNTIYFGEGSWLTVV.